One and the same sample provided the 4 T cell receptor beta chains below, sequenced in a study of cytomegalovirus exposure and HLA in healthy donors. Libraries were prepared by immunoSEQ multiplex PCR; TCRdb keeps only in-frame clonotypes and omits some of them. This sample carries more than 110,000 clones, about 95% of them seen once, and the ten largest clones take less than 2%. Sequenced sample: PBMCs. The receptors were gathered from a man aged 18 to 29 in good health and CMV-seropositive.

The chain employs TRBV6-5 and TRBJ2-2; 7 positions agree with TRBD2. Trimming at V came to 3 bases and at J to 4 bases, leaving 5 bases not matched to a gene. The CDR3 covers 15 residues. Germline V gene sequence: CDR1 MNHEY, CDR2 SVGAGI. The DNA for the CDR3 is TGTGCCAGCAGTTATCGGGGGAGGGGCACCGGGGAGCTGTTTTTT. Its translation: CASSYRGRGTGELFF.

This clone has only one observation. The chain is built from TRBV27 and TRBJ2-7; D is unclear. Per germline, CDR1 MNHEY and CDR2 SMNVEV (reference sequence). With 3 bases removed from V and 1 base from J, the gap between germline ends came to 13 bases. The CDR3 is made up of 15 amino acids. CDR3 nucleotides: TGTGCCAGCAGTTTTTCATACGAGGCGTCCTACGAGCAGTACTTC. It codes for CASSFSYEASYEQYF.

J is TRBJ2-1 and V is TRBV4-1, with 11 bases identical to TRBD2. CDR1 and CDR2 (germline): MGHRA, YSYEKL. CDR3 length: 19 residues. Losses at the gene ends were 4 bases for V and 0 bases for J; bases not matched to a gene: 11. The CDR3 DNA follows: TGCGCCAGCAGCCGACGAGGGACTAGCGGTATCTCCTCCTACAATGAGCAGTTCTTC. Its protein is CASSRRGTSGISSYNEQFF.

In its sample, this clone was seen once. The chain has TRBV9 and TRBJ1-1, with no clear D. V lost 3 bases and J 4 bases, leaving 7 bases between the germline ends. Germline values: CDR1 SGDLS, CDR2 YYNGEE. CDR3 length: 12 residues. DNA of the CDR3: TGTGCCAGCAGCGCGGGAGGCACTGAAGCTTTCTTT. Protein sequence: CASSAGGTEAFF.